A selection of T cell receptor beta chains follows, all from one sample in a study of T cell responses to AZD1222 COVID-19 vaccine. The data were produced by immunoSEQ multiplex PCR, yet TCRdb's version contains in-frame clones alone and is incomplete. The table includes roughly 100,000 clones, over 90% detected once. This sample comprised peripheral blood, obtained on day 0 of AZD1222 vaccination. Receptors originate from an adult in good health. CDR3s include the opening cysteine and the closing phenylalanine or tryptophan. D genes are given only for firm matches. Size values are once, few and many counts, or a class for expanded clones, and some rows have none.

abundance: NA; d_gene: NA; v_gene: TRBV19; len: 14; j_gene: TRBJ1-5; CDR3nt: TGTGCCAGTAGTGATACAGGTAGCAATCAGCCCCAGCATTTT; CDR3aa: CASSDTGSNQPQHF
abundance: NA; d_gene: NA; v_gene: TRBV24-1; len: 17; j_gene: TRBJ2-2; CDR3nt: TGTGCCACCAGTGGCTTCAGATGGTCCGCGAACACCGGGGAGCTGTTTTTT; CDR3aa: CATSGFRWSANTGELFF
abundance: NA; d_gene: NA; v_gene: TRBV5-1; len: 14; j_gene: TRBJ1-3; CDR3nt: TGCGCCAGCAGCTTGGACAGCTCTGGAAACACCATATATTTT; CDR3aa: CASSLDSSGNTIYF
abundance: NA; d_gene: NA; v_gene: TRBV7-9; len: 14; j_gene: TRBJ2-7; CDR3nt: TGTGCCAGCAGTCACGAGGGGGACCGGAACGAGCAGTACTTC; CDR3aa: CASSHEGDRNEQYF
abundance: NA; d_gene: TRBD1; v_gene: TRBV6-5; len: 14; j_gene: TRBJ1-2; CDR3nt: TGTGCCAGCAGAGCGACAGGGTCTAGCTATGGCTACACCTTC; CDR3aa: CASRATGSSYGYTF
abundance: NA; d_gene: TRBD1; v_gene: TRBV7-3; len: 14; j_gene: TRBJ2-3; CDR3nt: TGTGCCAGCAGCCCTCGGACAGGGGCCGATACGCAGTATTTT; CDR3aa: CASSPRTGADTQYF
abundance: NA; d_gene: TRBD2; v_gene: TRBV28; len: 16; j_gene: TRBJ2-1; CDR3nt: TGTGCCAGCACCTCCTCTGGTGCGGGAGGGTACAATGAGCAGTTCTTC; CDR3aa: CASTSSGAGGYNEQFF
abundance: NA; d_gene: NA; v_gene: TRBV5-1; len: 16; j_gene: TRBJ1-1; CDR3nt: TGCGCCAGCAGCTTGGAAGGTGGAGGTTTGAACACTGAAGCTTTCTTT; CDR3aa: CASSLEGGGLNTEAFF
abundance: once; d_gene: NA; v_gene: TRBV5-1; len: 15; j_gene: TRBJ1-2; CDR3nt: TGCGCCAGCAGCTTGGAGGAGCGGGGGGCGGGCGGCTACACCTTC; CDR3aa: CASSLEERGAGGYTF
abundance: few; d_gene: TRBD1; v_gene: TRBV4-2; len: 15; j_gene: TRBJ1-3; CDR3nt: TGTGCCAGCAGCCAAGAAGACAGGGCCGGAAACACCATATATTTT; CDR3aa: CASSQEDRAGNTIYF
abundance: NA; d_gene: NA; v_gene: TRBV7-2; len: 15; j_gene: TRBJ2-1; CDR3nt: TGTGCCAGCAGCTTGCCCAAACAGGGTTCCAATGAGCAGTTCTTC; CDR3aa: CASSLPKQGSNEQFF
abundance: NA; d_gene: NA; v_gene: TRBV12-3/TRBV12-4; len: 12; j_gene: TRBJ2-7; CDR3nt: TGTGCCAGCAGCCCAACCCGGAGAGAGCAGTACTTC; CDR3aa: CASSPTRREQYF
abundance: NA; d_gene: NA; v_gene: TRBV6-5; len: 12; j_gene: TRBJ1-2; CDR3nt: TGTGCCAGCAGTCCCAATGGGGATGGCTACACCTTC; CDR3aa: CASSPNGDGYTF
abundance: NA; d_gene: NA; v_gene: TRBV2; len: 13; j_gene: TRBJ2-5; CDR3nt: TGTGCCAGCAGTTTCGGGACAAAAGAGACCCAGTACTTC; CDR3aa: CASSFGTKETQYF
abundance: NA; d_gene: NA; v_gene: TRBV27; len: 13; j_gene: TRBJ1-1; CDR3nt: TGTGCCAGCAAGTTGGGGGCGACAACTGAAGCTTTCTTT; CDR3aa: CASKLGATTEAFF
abundance: NA; d_gene: TRBD1; v_gene: TRBV7-8; len: 14; j_gene: TRBJ2-7; CDR3nt: TGTGCCAGCAGCCTAAGACAGGGGGCAAGCGAGCAGTACTTC; CDR3aa: CASSLRQGASEQYF
abundance: NA; d_gene: NA; v_gene: TRBV19; len: 16; j_gene: TRBJ1-5; CDR3nt: TGTGCCAGTAACCGGGGTCTAGAGCGAAGCAATCAGCCCCAGCATTTT; CDR3aa: CASNRGLERSNQPQHF
abundance: NA; d_gene: NA; v_gene: TRBV7-9; len: 17; j_gene: TRBJ1-1; CDR3nt: TGTGCCAGCAGCTTAGGTGGGACCTGGGCCCGAAACACTGAAGCTTTCTTT; CDR3aa: CASSLGGTWARNTEAFF
abundance: NA; d_gene: NA; v_gene: TRBV2; len: 13; j_gene: TRBJ2-7; CDR3nt: TGTGCCAGCAGCGGGGACACTAACTACGAGCAGTACTTC; CDR3aa: CASSGDTNYEQYF
abundance: NA; d_gene: NA; v_gene: TRBV11-2; len: 12; j_gene: TRBJ2-7; CDR3nt: TGTGCCAGCAGCCAAGTGTCGGATGAGCAGTACTTC; CDR3aa: CASSQVSDEQYF
abundance: NA; d_gene: TRBD2; v_gene: TRBV18; len: 15; j_gene: TRBJ2-7; CDR3nt: TGTGCCAGCTCCCGAGGGGCTAGCGGGAGCGGAGAGCAGTACTTC; CDR3aa: CASSRGASGSGEQYF
abundance: NA; d_gene: TRBD1; v_gene: TRBV7-9; len: 13; j_gene: TRBJ2-2; CDR3nt: TGTGCCAGCAGCTCCACAGGGGCCGGGGAGCTGTTTTTT; CDR3aa: CASSSTGAGELFF
abundance: once; d_gene: NA; v_gene: TRBV27; len: 14; j_gene: TRBJ2-2; CDR3nt: TGTGCCAGCAGCTCCACGCCTGACACCGGGGAGCTGTTTTTT; CDR3aa: CASSSTPDTGELFF
abundance: NA; d_gene: NA; v_gene: TRBV5-1; len: 11; j_gene: TRBJ2-7; CDR3nt: TGCGCCAGCGGGAGTAACTACGAGCAGTACTTC; CDR3aa: CASGSNYEQYF
abundance: NA; d_gene: NA; v_gene: TRBV6-5; len: 15; j_gene: TRBJ1-2; CDR3nt: TGTGCCAGCAAACCTAGGACGGCCGCTAACTATGGCTACACCTTC; CDR3aa: CASKPRTAANYGYTF
abundance: NA; d_gene: TRBD2; v_gene: TRBV3-1/TRBV3-2; len: 17; j_gene: TRBJ2-7; CDR3nt: TGTGCCAGCAGCCAAGAAGGGACACTAGCGGGTCGATACGAGCAGTACTTC; CDR3aa: CASSQEGTLAGRYEQYF